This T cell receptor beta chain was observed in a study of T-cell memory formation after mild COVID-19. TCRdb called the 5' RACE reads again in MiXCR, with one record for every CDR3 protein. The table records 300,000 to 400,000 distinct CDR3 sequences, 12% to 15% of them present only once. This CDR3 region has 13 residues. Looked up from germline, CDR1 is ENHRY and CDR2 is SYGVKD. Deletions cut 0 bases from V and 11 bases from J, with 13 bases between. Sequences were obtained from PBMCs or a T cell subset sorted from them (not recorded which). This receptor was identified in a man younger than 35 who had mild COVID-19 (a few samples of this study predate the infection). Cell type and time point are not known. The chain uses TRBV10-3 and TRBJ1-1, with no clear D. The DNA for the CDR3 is TGTGCCATCAGTGAGTCGAGACTTTGGCTCGCTTTCTTT. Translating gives CAISESRLWLAFF.